This TCR beta chain is drawn from a study of cytomegalovirus exposure and HLA in healthy donors. Study-wide findings and caveats: Upon later analysis, TCR association rates were observed to vary by HLA locus, being highest for DRB1 and lowest for HLA-C.

Note on this clone: As yet, its antigen is unknown.

It was with 60 Vbeta and 13 Jbeta primers that the PCR ran. Profiled with immunoSEQ multiplex PCR; TCRdb holds only in-frame clones, not every one. This sample's table reports 150,000 to 200,000 clones. The sequencing sample was made of PBMCs. The clonotype was recovered from a man aged 25 to 40 in good health and CMV-seronegative.

The CDR3 sequence is CASSPRSGLGIYSNQPQHF. In DNA, the CDR3 is TGTGCCAGCTCACCACGTTCAGGGTTGGGGATTTATAGCAATCAGCCCCAGCATTTT. This chain connects TRBV18 to TRBJ1-5; maybe TRBD1 (5 bases). Trimming cost V 1 base and J 0 bases, with 19 bases left between them. The germline CDR1 and CDR2 sequences are KGHSH and LQKENI. The CDR3 spans 19 residues.